The present entry profiles one T cell receptor (beta chain) with its context. The antigen is undetermined. The sample comes from a study of spatial heterogeneity in lung cancer. Study at large: Detected beta-chain sequences consistently exceeded alpha-chain sequences. Study findings and constraints: Ubiquitous expanded tumor TCRs were observed in blood more at resection than follow-up.

Time point indicated: blood at routine non-recurrence follow-up after resection. Researchers sequenced whole RNA taken from tumor, nontumor lung or frozen PBMC without sorting. Germline V CDR1 and CDR2: KGHSH, LQKENI. J was trimmed by 1 base and V by 1 base; bases with no gene match: 15. The CDR3 has 19 amino acids. The study tagged each TCR cDNA molecule with a unique molecular identifier. From the 5' RACE reads, TCRdb called clonotypes with MiXCR, one entry per CDR3 protein. The sample holds around 110,000 distinct CDR3 sequences, 10% to 15% seen once. This specimen was PBMCs, taken at follow-up. The chain carries TRBV18 and TRBJ2-5; 7 bases align to TRBD2. The TCR was taken from a male donor with early-stage non-small cell lung cancer. The CDR3 DNA reads as TGTGCCAGCTCACCACGGGCAGCTCGACCGGGGGGAATCCAAGAGACCCAGTACTTC. Translation gives CASSPRAARPGGIQETQYF.